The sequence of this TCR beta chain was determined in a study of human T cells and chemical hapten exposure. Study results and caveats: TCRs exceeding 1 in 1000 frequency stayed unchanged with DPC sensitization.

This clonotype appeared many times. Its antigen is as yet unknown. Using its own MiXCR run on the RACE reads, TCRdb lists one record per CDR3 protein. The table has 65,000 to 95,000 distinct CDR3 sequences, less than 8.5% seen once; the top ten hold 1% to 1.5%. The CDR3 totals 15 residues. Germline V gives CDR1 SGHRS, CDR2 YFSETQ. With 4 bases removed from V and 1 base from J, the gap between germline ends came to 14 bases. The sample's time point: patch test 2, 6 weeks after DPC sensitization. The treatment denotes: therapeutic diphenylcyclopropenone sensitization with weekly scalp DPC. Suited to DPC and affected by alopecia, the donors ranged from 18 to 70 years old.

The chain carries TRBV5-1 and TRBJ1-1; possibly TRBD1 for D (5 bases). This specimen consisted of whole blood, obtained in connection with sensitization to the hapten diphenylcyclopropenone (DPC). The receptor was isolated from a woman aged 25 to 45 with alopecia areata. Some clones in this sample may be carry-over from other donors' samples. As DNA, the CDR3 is TGCGCCAGCAGCCTAGGGTCCGGGACGAACACTGAAGCTTTCTTT. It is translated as CASSLGSGTNTEAFF.